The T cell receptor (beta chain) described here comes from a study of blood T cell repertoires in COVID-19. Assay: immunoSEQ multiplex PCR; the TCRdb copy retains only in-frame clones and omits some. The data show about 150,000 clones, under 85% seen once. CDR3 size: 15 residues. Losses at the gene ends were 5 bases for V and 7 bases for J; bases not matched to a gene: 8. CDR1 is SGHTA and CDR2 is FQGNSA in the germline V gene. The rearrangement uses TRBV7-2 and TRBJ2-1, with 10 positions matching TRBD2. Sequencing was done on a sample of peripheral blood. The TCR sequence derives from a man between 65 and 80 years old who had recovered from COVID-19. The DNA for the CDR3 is TGTGCCAGCAGCACGAGCGGGAGGGCCCCAAATGAGCAGTTCTTC. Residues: CASSTSGRAPNEQFF.